These T cell receptor beta chains were read from a single sample in a study of T-cell reconstitution after alpha-beta-depleted transplantation in children. TCRdb reanalysed the PCR reads using MiXCR and keeps one entry per CDR3 protein. The sample has about 900,000 distinct CDR3 sequences; about 26% are singletons. Specimen: PBMCs, mostly from graft donor cells, collected 360 days after TCRalphabeta/CD19-depleted stem cell transplant. These receptor sequences come from a boy younger than two who had a stem cell transplant for SCID, so the T cells may come from the graft donor. Each CDR3 is given with its conserved first and last residue. A D gene is named only where the DNA matches it firmly. Clone size is given for some rows only: seen once, a few or many times, or a class if the clone is expanded.

D: .
V: TRBV12-3/TRBV12-4
size: many
J: TRBJ2-1
DNA: TGTGCCAGCAGTCTTTGGGATGGGGGTTCCTACAATGAGCAGTTCTTC
CDR3: CASSLWDGGSYNEQFF

D: .
V: TRBV5-1
size: many
J: TRBJ2-1
DNA: TGCGCCAGCAGCTTGTTTAAGTGGAGGTCACACAATGAGCAGTTCTTC
CDR3: CASSLFKWRSHNEQFF

D: .
V: TRBV19
size: few
J: TRBJ2-5
DNA: TGTGCCAGTAGTATTTGGAAGCAAGAGACCCAGTACTTC
CDR3: CASSIWKQETQYF

D: .
V: TRBV7-9
size: few
J: TRBJ1-1
DNA: TGTGCCAGCACTCTAAGGGTGGACACTGAAGCTTTCTTT
CDR3: CASTLRVDTEAFF

D: .
V: TRBV5-1
size: many
J: TRBJ2-1
DNA: TGTGCCAGCAGTTTGGACAATGAGCAGTTCTTC
CDR3: CASSLDNEQFF

D: .
V: TRBV5-1
size: .
J: TRBJ2-6
DNA: TGCGCCAGCAGCCTCCATACGGACCGGGCTGGGGCCAACGTCCTGACTTTC
CDR3: CASSLHTDRAGANVLTF

D: .
V: TRBV4-1
size: .
J: TRBJ1-4
DNA: TGCGCCAGCAGCCAACCCGGGACAAGTGAAAAACTGTTTTTT
CDR3: CASSQPGTSEKLFF

D: TRBD1
V: TRBV20-1
size: .
J: TRBJ2-5
DNA: TGCAGTGCCAGAGAGCCCGGGACAGGACAAGAGACCCAGTACTTC
CDR3: CSAREPGTGQETQYF

D: .
V: TRBV6-2/TRBV6-3
size: .
J: TRBJ1-1
DNA: TGTGCCAGCAGTTACAACCCCCCCCGCACTGAAGCTTTCTTT
CDR3: CASSYNPPRTEAFF

D: .
V: TRBV4-1
size: few
J: TRBJ1-4
DNA: TGCGCCAGCAGCCAATCGGGGTTCGCGGAAAAACTGTTTTTT
CDR3: CASSQSGFAEKLFF

D: .
V: TRBV29-1
size: .
J: TRBJ2-3
DNA: TGCAGCGTCTCGGACAGTAACCCAGATACGCAGTATTTT
CDR3: CSVSDSNPDTQYF

D: .
V: TRBV4-3
size: few
J: TRBJ1-2
DNA: TGCGCCAGCAGCCAAGAATCACGGTTAATCGGGGGCTACACCTTC
CDR3: CASSQESRLIGGYTF

D: .
V: TRBV2
size: .
J: TRBJ1-6
DNA: TGTGCCAGCAGTGAAAGCAGGGTCTCACCCCTCCACTTT
CDR3: CASSESRVSPLHF

D: .
V: TRBV24-1
size: many
J: TRBJ2-5
DNA: TGTGCCACCAGTCGTGGGGCCAGGGCGTACCAAGAGACCCAGTACTTC
CDR3: CATSRGARAYQETQYF

D: TRBD2
V: TRBV5-1
size: .
J: TRBJ2-1
DNA: TGCGCCAGCAGCTGGACTAGCGGCAGCTCCTACAATGAGCAGTTCTTC
CDR3: CASSWTSGSSYNEQFF

D: .
V: TRBV6-5
size: .
J: TRBJ2-4
DNA: TGTGCCAGCAACGCGGGAAACATTCAGTACTTC
CDR3: CASNAGNIQYF

D: .
V: TRBV19
size: .
J: TRBJ2-1
DNA: TGTGCCAGTAGTATAGGGCTACCCGCGTACAATGAGCAGTTCTTC
CDR3: CASSIGLPAYNEQFF

D: TRBD2
V: TRBV28
size: few
J: TRBJ2-1
DNA: TGTGCCAGCAGTTCGCCAGCGGGGGGGTACAATGAGCAGTTCTTC
CDR3: CASSSPAGGYNEQFF

D: .
V: TRBV15
size: .
J: TRBJ1-4
DNA: TGTGCCACCAGCAGAGCAAAGGGCAGACCTAATGAAAAACTGTTTTTT
CDR3: CATSRAKGRPNEKLFF

D: TRBD2
V: TRBV11-3
size: few
J: TRBJ2-3
DNA: TGTGCCAGCAGCTCGACTCTCCTAGCGGGGTCCACAGATACGCAGTATTTT
CDR3: CASSSTLLAGSTDTQYF

D: .
V: TRBV7-8
size: .
J: TRBJ2-2
DNA: TGTGCCAGCAGCTCCCGGGGGATGAACACCGGGGAGCTGTTTTTT
CDR3: CASSSRGMNTGELFF

D: .
V: TRBV7-8
size: few
J: TRBJ2-5
DNA: TGTGCCAGCAGCTTATTCAGGGACCGAGAGACCCAGTACTTC
CDR3: CASSLFRDRETQYF

D: .
V: TRBV2
size: .
J: TRBJ2-6
DNA: TGTGCCAGCACAGGCCCTGGGGCCAACGTCCTGACTTTC
CDR3: CASTGPGANVLTF

D: TRBD2
V: TRBV6-5
size: .
J: TRBJ2-1
DNA: TGTGCCAGCAGTTACCGGCTACTAGCGGGGGTTCACAATGAGCAGTTCTTC
CDR3: CASSYRLLAGVHNEQFF

D: .
V: TRBV12-3/TRBV12-4
size: once
J: TRBJ2-1
DNA: TGTGCCAGCAGTTTCGACAAGTACAATGAGGAGTTCTTC
CDR3: CASSFDKYNEEFF

D: TRBD1
V: TRBV12-3/TRBV12-4
size: .
J: TRBJ1-1
DNA: TGTGCCAGCACCACCCAACAGGGGCTCATGAACACTGAAGCTTTCTTT
CDR3: CASTTQQGLMNTEAFF

D: TRBD2
V: TRBV10-3
size: few
J: TRBJ2-3
DNA: TGTGCCATCAGTGAGTCTGGAGCGGGGGGCGATACGCAGTATTTT
CDR3: CAISESGAGGDTQYF

D: .
V: TRBV15
size: .
J: TRBJ2-7
DNA: TGTGCCACCAGCAGAGATCACGCCAGGGAATACGAGCAGTACTTC
CDR3: CATSRDHAREYEQYF

D: .
V: TRBV19
size: .
J: TRBJ2-5
DNA: TGTGCCAGTAGTATTTGGAAGGAGACCCAGTACTTC
CDR3: CASSIWKETQYF

D: TRBD1
V: TRBV12-3/TRBV12-4
size: few
J: TRBJ2-1
DNA: TGTGCCAGCACCCTAGGGACAGGGAGCTACAATGAGCAGTTCTTC
CDR3: CASTLGTGSYNEQFF

D: TRBD2
V: TRBV5-1
size: .
J: TRBJ2-3
DNA: TGCGCCAGCAGCTTGGAATTAGCGGGGGCATCATTCACAGATACGCAGTATTTT
CDR3: CASSLELAGASFTDTQYF

D: TRBD1
V: TRBV6-1
size: .
J: TRBJ2-7
DNA: TGTGCCAGCAGTCGACAGGGCGGGACAGGGGTTCCTTACGAGCAGTACTTC
CDR3: CASSRQGGTGVPYEQYF

D: .
V: TRBV4-2
size: .
J: TRBJ1-6
DNA: TGTGCCAGCAGCCAAGACGGGGCTTCAGGGGATTCACCCCTCCACTTT
CDR3: CASSQDGASGDSPLHF

D: .
V: TRBV18
size: .
J: TRBJ2-1
DNA: TGTGCCAGCTCACCACTAGGCAGAATCAATGAGCAGTTCTTC
CDR3: CASSPLGRINEQFF

D: .
V: TRBV3-1
size: .
J: TRBJ2-5
DNA: TGTGCCAGCAGCCAAGTTAGATGGGGTCAAGAGACCCAGTACTTC
CDR3: CASSQVRWGQETQYF

D: .
V: TRBV12-3/TRBV12-4
size: .
J: TRBJ2-6
DNA: TGTGCCAGCAGGCCCTTTTCCCCGGGACACCTCCTCTCTGGGGCCAACGTCCTGACTTTC
CDR3: CASRPFSPGHLLSGANVLTF

D: .
V: TRBV7-9
size: many
J: TRBJ2-7
DNA: TGTGCCAGCAGCTTAGCCAGGGGCGCTACCTACGAGCAGTACTTC
CDR3: CASSLARGATYEQYF

D: TRBD2
V: TRBV24-1
size: .
J: TRBJ2-3
DNA: TGTGCCACCAGTCGTGGCGGGGGGGCTACGGATACGCAGTATTTT
CDR3: CATSRGGGATDTQYF

D: TRBD2
V: TRBV27
size: few
J: TRBJ2-1
DNA: TGTGCCAGCAGTTTCAATCCTCCCCTAGCGGGGGTGTACAATGAGCAGTTCTTC
CDR3: CASSFNPPLAGVYNEQFF

D: TRBD1
V: TRBV12-3/TRBV12-4
size: .
J: TRBJ2-2
DNA: TGTGCCAGCAGTTTAGGGGGACAGGGGTGGACCGGGGAGCTGTTTTTT
CDR3: CASSLGGQGWTGELFF

D: .
V: TRBV6-2/TRBV6-3
size: .
J: TRBJ2-7
DNA: TGTGCCAGCAGTTATAGGATCGAGCAGTACTTC
CDR3: CASSYRIEQYF

D: .
V: TRBV27
size: once
J: TRBJ1-1
DNA: TGTGCCAGCAGTTTATTATCAGGGAACACTGAAGCTTTCTTT
CDR3: CASSLLSGNTEAFF

D: .
V: TRBV7-9
size: .
J: TRBJ1-3
DNA: TGTGCCAGCAGCTTAGCGGGGCGACGTGACTCTGGAAACACCATATATTTT
CDR3: CASSLAGRRDSGNTIYF

D: TRBD2
V: TRBV6-5
size: many
J: TRBJ2-3
DNA: TGTGCCAGCAGTTCCCAGACTAGCGGAGGCACAGATACGCAGTATTTT
CDR3: CASSSQTSGGTDTQYF

D: .
V: TRBV15
size: few
J: TRBJ2-7
DNA: TGTGCCACCAGCAAGGGGGGCAATTGGGACGCCTACGAGCAGTACTTC
CDR3: CATSKGGNWDAYEQYF

D: .
V: TRBV4-1
size: .
J: TRBJ2-1
DNA: TGCGCCAGCAGCCAAGTCGTCCTCCCTAACAATGAGCAGTTCTTC
CDR3: CASSQVVLPNNEQFF

D: TRBD1
V: TRBV12-3/TRBV12-4
size: .
J: TRBJ2-5
DNA: TGTGCCAGCAGGCGCGACAGGGGCTCGGGCGAGACCCAGTACTTC
CDR3: CASRRDRGSGETQYF

D: .
V: TRBV7-9
size: .
J: TRBJ2-1
DNA: TGTGCCAGCAGCTTCTCTATACTCAGACAGGCCTCGGGAGAGCAGTTCTTC
CDR3: CASSFSILRQASGEQFF

D: .
V: TRBV4-3
size: .
J: TRBJ2-7
DNA: TGCGCCAGCAGCCAAGATTCGGGCTTTCCCTACGAGCAGTACTTC
CDR3: CASSQDSGFPYEQYF

D: .
V: TRBV12-3/TRBV12-4
size: few
J: TRBJ2-5
DNA: TGTGCCAGCAAGATGTCGGGACGGATCCAAGAGACCCAGTACTTC
CDR3: CASKMSGRIQETQYF

D: TRBD1
V: TRBV12-3/TRBV12-4
size: few
J: TRBJ2-7
DNA: TGTGCCAGCAGTTTCGGGACAGGCTCCGGGGAGCAGTACTTC
CDR3: CASSFGTGSGEQYF